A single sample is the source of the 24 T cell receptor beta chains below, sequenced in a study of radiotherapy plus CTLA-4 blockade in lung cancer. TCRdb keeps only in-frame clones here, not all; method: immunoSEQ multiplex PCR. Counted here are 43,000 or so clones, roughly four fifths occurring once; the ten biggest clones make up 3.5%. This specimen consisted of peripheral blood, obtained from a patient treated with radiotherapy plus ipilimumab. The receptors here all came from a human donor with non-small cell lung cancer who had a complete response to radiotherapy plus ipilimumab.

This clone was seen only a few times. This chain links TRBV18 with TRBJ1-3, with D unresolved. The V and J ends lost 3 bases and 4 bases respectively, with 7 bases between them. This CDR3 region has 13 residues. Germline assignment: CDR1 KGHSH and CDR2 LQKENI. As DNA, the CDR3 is TGTGCCAGCTCACCCCCTCCCGGAAACACCATATATTTT. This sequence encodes CASSPPPGNTIYF.

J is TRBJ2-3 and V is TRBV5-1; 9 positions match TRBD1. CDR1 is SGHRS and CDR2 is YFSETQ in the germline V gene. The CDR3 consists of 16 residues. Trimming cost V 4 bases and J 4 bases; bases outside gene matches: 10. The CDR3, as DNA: TGCGCCAGCAGCACCGGACAGGGGAGGACCGCAGATACGCAGTATTTT. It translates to CASSTGQGRTADTQYF.

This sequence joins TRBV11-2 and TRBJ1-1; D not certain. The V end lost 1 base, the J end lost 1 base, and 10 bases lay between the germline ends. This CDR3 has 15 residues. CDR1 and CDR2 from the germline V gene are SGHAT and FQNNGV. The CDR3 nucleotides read TGTGCCAGCAGCTTAGTCCGGGGATGGAACACTGAAGCTTTCTTT. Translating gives CASSLVRGWNTEAFF.

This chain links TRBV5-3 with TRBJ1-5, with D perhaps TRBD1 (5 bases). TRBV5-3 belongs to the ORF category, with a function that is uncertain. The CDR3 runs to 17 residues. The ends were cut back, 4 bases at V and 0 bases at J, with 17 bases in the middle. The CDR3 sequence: CARSPNTTEYSNQPQHF. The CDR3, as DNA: TGTGCCAGAAGCCCCAATACGACAGAGTATAGCAATCAGCCCCAGCATTTT.

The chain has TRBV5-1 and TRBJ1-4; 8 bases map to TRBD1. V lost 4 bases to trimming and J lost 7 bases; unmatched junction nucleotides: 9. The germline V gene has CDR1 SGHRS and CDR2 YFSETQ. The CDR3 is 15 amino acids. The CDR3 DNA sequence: TGCGCCAGCAGCACGGCCGGGACAGGAGCTGAAAAACTGTTTTTT. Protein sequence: CASSTAGTGAEKLFF.

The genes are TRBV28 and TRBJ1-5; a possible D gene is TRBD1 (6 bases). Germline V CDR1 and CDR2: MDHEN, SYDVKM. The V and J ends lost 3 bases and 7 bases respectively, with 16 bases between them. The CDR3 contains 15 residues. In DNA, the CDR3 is TGTGCCAGCAGTTTCCCCTACAGGGTTGGACAGCCCCAGCATTTT. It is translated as CASSFPYRVGQPQHF.

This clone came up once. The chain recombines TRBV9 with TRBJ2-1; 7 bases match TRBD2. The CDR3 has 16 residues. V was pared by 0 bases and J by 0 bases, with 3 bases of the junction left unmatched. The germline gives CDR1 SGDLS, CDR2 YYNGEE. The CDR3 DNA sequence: TGTGCCAGCAGCGTAGAGACGGGGGGCTCCTACAATGAGCAGTTCTTC. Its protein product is CASSVETGGSYNEQFF.

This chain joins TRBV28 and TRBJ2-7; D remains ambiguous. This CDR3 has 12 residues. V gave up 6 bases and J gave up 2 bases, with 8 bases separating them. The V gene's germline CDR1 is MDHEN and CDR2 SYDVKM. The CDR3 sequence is CASRGETYEQYF. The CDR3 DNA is TGTGCCAGCAGGGGCGAAACCTACGAGCAGTACTTC.

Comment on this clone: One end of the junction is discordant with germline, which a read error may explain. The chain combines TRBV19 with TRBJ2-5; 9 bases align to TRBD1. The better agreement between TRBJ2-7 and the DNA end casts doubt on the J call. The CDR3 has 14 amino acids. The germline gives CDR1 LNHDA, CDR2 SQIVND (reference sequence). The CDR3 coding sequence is TGTGCCAGTAGTCTAGACAGGGGGTTCCGCGAGCAGTACTTC. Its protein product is CASSLDRGFREQYF.

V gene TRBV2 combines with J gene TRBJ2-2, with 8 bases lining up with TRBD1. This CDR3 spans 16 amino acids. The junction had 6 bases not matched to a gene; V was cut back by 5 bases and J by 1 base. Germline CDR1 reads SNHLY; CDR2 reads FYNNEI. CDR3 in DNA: TGTGCCAGCAGTACAGGGACAGGAGTGAACACCGGGGAGCTGTTTTTT. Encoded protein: CASSTGTGVNTGELFF. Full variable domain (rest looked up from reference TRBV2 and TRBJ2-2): EPEVTQTPSHQVTQMGQEVILRCVPISNHLYFYWYRQILGQKVEFLVSFYNNEISEKSEIFDDQFSVERPDGSNFTLKIRSTKLEDSAMYFCASSTGTGVNTGELFFGEGSRLTVL.

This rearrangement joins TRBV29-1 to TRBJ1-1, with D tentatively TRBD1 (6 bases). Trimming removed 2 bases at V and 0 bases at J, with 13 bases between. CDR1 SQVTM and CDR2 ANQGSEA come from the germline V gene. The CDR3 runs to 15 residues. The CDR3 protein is CSVENRASLNTEAFF. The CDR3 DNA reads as TGCAGCGTTGAAAACAGGGCAAGTTTGAACACTGAAGCTTTCTTT.

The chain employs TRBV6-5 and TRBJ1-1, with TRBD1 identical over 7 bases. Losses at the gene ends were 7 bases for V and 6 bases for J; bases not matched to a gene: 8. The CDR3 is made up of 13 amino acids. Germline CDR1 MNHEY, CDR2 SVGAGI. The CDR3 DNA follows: TGTGCCAGCAAAGGGGGCCCGAGGGCTGAAGCTTTCTTT. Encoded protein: CASKGGPRAEAFF.

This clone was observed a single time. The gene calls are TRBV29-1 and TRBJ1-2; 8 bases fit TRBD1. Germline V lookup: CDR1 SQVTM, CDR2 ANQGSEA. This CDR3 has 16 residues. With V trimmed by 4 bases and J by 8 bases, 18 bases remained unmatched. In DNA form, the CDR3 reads TGCAGCGTTGTTCTGTCGGGGACAGGACGATCGCGGGGCTACACCTTC. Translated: CSVVLSGTGRSRGYTF.

DNA for the CDR3: TGTGCCAGCTCACCGCCGGGGGGGCACCGCTCTGGGGCCAACGTCCTGACTTTC. Protein sequence: CASSPPGGHRSGANVLTF. J is TRBJ2-6 and V is TRBV18, with 8 bases fitting TRBD2. The J segment lost 0 bases and the V segment lost 3 bases, leaving 7 bases of the junction unmatched. Germline lookup yields CDR1 KGHSH and CDR2 LQKENI. CDR3 length: 18 residues. The whole variable domain, filled in from reference TRBV18 and TRBJ2-6, reads NAGVMQNPRHLVRRRGQEARLRCSPMKGHSHVYWYRQLPEEGLKFMVYLQKENIIDESGMPKERFSAEFPKEGPSILRIQQVVRGDSAAYFCASSPPGGHRSGANVLTFGAGSRLTVL.

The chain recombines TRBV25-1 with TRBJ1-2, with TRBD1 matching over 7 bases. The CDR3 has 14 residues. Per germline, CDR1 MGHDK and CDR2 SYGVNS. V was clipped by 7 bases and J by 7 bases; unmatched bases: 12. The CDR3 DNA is TGTGCCAGCAAGGGCAGGGGGGTGTTTAGTGGCTACACCTTC. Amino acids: CASKGRGVFSGYTF.

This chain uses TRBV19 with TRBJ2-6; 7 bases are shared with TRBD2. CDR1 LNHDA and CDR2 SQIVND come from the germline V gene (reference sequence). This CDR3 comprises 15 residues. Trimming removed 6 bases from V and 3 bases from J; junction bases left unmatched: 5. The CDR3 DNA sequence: TGTGCCAGTAGCCGTCGGGGGGATGGGGCCAACGTCCTGACTTTC. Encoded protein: CASSRRGDGANVLTF. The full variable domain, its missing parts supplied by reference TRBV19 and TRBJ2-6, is DGGITQSPKYLFRKEGQNVTLSCEQNLNHDAMYWYRQDPGQGLRLIYYSQIVNDFQKGDIAEGYSVSREKKESFPLTVTSAQKNPTAFYLCASSRRGDGANVLTFGAGSRLTVL.

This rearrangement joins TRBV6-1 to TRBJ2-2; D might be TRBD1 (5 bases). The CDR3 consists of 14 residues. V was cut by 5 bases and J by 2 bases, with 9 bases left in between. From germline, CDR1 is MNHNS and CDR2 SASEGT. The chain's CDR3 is CASSLTANTGELFF. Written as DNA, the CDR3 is TGTGCCAGCAGTTTGACAGCAAACACCGGGGAGCTGTTTTTT.

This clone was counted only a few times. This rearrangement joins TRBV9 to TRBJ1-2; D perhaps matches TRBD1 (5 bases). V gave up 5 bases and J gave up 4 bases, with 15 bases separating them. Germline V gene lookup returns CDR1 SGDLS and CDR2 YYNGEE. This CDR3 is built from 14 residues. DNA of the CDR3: TGTGCCAGCAGTGACAGCGTCCCGGGCTATGGCTACACCTTC. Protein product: CASSDSVPGYGYTF.

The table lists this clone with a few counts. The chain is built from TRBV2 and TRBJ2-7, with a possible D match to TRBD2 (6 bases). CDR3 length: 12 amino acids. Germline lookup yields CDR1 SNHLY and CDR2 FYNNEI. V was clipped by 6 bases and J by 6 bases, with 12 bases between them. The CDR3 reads CASREGFREQYF. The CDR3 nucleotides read TGTGCCAGCAGGGAGGGTTTTCGCGAGCAGTACTTC.

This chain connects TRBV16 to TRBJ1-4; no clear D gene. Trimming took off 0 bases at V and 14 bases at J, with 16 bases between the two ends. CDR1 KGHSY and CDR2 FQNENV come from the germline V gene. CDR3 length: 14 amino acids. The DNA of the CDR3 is TGTGCCAGCAGCCAATCGGCCGTTAGCGTGGGGCTGTTTTTT. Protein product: CASSQSAVSVGLFF.

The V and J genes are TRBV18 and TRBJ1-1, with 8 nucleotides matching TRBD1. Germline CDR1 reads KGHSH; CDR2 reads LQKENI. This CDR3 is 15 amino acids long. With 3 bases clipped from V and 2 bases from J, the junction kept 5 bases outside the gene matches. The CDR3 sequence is CASSPGTGPNTEAFF. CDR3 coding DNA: TGTGCCAGCTCACCCGGGACAGGCCCCAACACTGAAGCTTTCTTT.

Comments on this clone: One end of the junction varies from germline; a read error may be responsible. The CDR3 DNA sequence: TGTGCCAGCAGCTTGGGGGTGGGGGGGAGCAGTGTTTTT. Its translation is CASSLGVGGSSVF. V usage is TRBV7-2 and J usage is TRBJ2-3; 7 positions agree with TRBD2. This CDR3 comprises 13 residues. The germline CDR1 and CDR2 sequences are SGHTA and FQGNSA.

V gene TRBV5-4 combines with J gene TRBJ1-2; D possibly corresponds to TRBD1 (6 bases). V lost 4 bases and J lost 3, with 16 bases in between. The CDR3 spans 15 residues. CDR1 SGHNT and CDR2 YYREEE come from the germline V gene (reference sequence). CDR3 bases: TGTGCCAGCAGCCTTGGATCAGGGGATTACTATGGCTACACCTTC. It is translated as CASSLGSGDYYGYTF.

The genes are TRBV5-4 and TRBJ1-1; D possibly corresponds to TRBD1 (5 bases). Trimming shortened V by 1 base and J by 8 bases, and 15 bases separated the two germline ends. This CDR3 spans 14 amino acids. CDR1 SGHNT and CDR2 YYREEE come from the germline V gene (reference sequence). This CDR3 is CASSLYDRPIEAFF. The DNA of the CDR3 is TGTGCCAGCAGCTTGTATGACAGACCTATCGAAGCTTTCTTT.